This TCR beta chain was recovered during a study of blood T cells in healthy people across ages. The second PCR ran roughly 6 to 11 cycles with a sample-barcoded 5' primer and J-beta primers. TCRdb independently ran MiXCR on the 5' RACE reads; one entry per CDR3 protein. This table holds 1 million to 1.2 million distinct CDR3 sequences, roughly two fifths found once. Unmatched junction bases numbered 5, after V lost 4 bases and J lost 3 bases. This CDR3 contains 13 residues. Germline V gene lookup returns CDR1 DFQATT and CDR2 SNEGSKA (reference sequence). This clonotype showed up just a few times. Sequenced material: blood. The clonotype originates from a man in his late teens or twenties in good health. The V call is TRBV20-1, the J call TRBJ1-2, with 7 bases lining up with TRBD1. In nucleotides, the CDR3 is TGCAGTGCTACGAGGGGGCCGGACTATGGCTACACCTTC. This gives the protein CSATRGPDYGYTF.